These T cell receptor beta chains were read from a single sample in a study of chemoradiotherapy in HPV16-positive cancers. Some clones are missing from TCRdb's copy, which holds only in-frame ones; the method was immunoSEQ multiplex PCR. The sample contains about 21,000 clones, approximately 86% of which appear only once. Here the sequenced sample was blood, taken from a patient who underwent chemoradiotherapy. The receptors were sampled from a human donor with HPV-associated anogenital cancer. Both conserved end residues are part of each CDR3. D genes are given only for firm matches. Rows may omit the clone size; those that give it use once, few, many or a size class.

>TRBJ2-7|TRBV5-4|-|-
TGTGCCAGCAGCTTAAGAATGGGACAACCGGAGGTTAGGCAGTACTTC
CASSLRMGQPEVRQYF
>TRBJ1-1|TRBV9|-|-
TGTGCCAGCACCGACGTCCTGGGTGGCACTGAAGCTTTCTTT
CASTDVLGGTEAFF
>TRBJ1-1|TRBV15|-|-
TGTGCCACCAGCAGAGCCCAAAGCACTGAAGCTTTCTTT
CATSRAQSTEAFF
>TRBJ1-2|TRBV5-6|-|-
TGTGCCAGCAGCCCGGAGGGGGGTCGGGACTATGGCTACACCTTC
CASSPEGGRDYGYTF
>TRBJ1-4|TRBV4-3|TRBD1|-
TGCGCCAGCAGCCAAGGGGACAGGGATAATGAAAAACTGTTTTTT
CASSQGDRDNEKLFF
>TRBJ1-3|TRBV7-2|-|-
TGTGCCAGCAGCTTGGGGCTCGGAAACACCATATATTTT
CASSLGLGNTIYF
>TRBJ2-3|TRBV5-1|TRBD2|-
TGCGCCAGCAGCCCCGGACTAGCCGGCACAGATACGCAGTATTTT
CASSPGLAGTDTQYF
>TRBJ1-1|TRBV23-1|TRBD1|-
TGCGCCAGCAGTCATCCGGACAGGGGGACTGAAGCTTTCTTT
CASSHPDRGTEAFF
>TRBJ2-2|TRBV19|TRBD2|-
TGTGCCAGTAGTCAGCGGACTAGCGGGAGGCCGGGCACCGGGGAGCTGTTTTTT
CASSQRTSGRPGTGELFF
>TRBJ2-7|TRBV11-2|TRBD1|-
TGTGCCAGCAGCCGAAAGGGGACAGGGAGCTCCTACGAGCAGTACTTC
CASSRKGTGSSYEQYF
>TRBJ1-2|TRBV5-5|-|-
TGTGCCAGCAGCTTGGGACAGAGCTATGGCTACACCTTC
CASSLGQSYGYTF
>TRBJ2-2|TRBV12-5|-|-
TGTGCTAGTGGTTTCGGGGTCATCACCGGGGAGCTGTTTTTT
CASGFGVITGELFF
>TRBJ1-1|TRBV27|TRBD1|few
TGTGCCAGCAGTTTAGGGACAGGAGGTACTGAAGCTTTCTTT
CASSLGTGGTEAFF
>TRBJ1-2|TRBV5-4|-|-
TGTGCCAGCAGACCCGAGAGGGAATGGCTAGGCTACACCTTC
CASRPEREWLGYTF
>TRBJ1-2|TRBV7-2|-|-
TGTGCCAGCAGCTTAGCGGCCGGCAGGGGAGAATATGGCTACACCTTC
CASSLAAGRGEYGYTF
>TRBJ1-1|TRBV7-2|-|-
TGTGCCAGCAGCGTGTTTTTGACAGGGAACACTGAAGCTTTCTTT
CASSVFLTGNTEAFF
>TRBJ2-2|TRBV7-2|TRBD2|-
TGTGCCAGCAGCCAGTCGGTAGCGGGAGGGCCGACCGGGGAGCTGTTTTTT
CASSQSVAGGPTGELFF
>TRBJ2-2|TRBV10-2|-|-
TGCGCCAGCAGTGAGGGGACCGGGGAGCTGTTTTTT
CASSEGTGELFF
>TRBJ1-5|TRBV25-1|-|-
TGTGCCAGCACGAGGGGAGCGGGTCAGCCCCAGCATTTT
CASTRGAGQPQHF
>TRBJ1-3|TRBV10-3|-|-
TGTGCCATCAGTGCTTCGACTGGGATAGGAAACACCATATATTTT
CAISASTGIGNTIYF
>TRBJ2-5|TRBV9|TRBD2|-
TGTGCCAGCAGCGCAGGGACTAGCAGGGAGACCCAGTACTTC
CASSAGTSRETQYF
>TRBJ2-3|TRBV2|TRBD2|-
TGTGCCAGCAGTGAAGCCTCTAGCGGGGGGTCTTCCACAGATACGCAGTATTTT
CASSEASSGGSSTDTQYF
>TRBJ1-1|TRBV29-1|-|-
TGCAGCGTTGTAGGACAACATTTGAACACTGAAGCTTTCTTT
CSVVGQHLNTEAFF
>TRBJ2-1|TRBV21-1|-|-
TGTGCCAGCAGCAAAGGAGGGACTAGCGGGACCTACAATGAGCAGTTCTTC
CASSKGGTSGTYNEQFF
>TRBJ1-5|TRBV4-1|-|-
TGCGCCAGCAGCCAAGGACTAGTAGGGCCTAATCAGCCCCAGCATTTT
CASSQGLVGPNQPQHF
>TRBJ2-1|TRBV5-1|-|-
TGCGCCAGCAGCTTGATGGGGGAGATGCCGTTCTTC
CASSLMGEMPFF
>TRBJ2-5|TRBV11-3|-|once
TGTGCCAGCAGCTTAGACGGCTTAGAGACCCAGTACTTC
CASSLDGLETQYF
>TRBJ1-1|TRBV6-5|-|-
TGTGCCAGCCGACGGGGCACTGAAGCTTTCTTT
CASRRGTEAFF
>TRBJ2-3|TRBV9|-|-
TGTGCCAGCAGCGTGGGGGGTATTAGCACAGATACGCAGTATTTT
CASSVGGISTDTQYF
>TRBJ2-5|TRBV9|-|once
TGTGCCAGCAGCTCGGGGCGGGGTTCCCAAGAGACCCAGTACTTC
CASSSGRGSQETQYF
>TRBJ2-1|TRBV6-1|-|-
TGTGCCAGCAGTGAACAGGGCCAAACCTACAATGAGCAGTTCTTC
CASSEQGQTYNEQFF
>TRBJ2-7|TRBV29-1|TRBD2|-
TGCAGCGTTGAAGGAAAAGGAGCGGGACCCTACGAGCAGTACTTC
CSVEGKGAGPYEQYF
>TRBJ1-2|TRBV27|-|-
TGTGCCAGCAGTCTTGAACCGATGGCTAACTATGGCTACACCTTC
CASSLEPMANYGYTF
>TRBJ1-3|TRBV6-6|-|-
TGTGCCAGCAGTTACTCGACGGGGGAAAACACCATATATTTT
CASSYSTGENTIYF
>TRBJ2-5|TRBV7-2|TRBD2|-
TGTGCCAGCAGCTTAGGGTTATATAGCGGGAGGCAAGAGACCCAGTACTTC
CASSLGLYSGRQETQYF
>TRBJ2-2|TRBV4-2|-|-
TGTGCCAGCAGCCAGTCCACCGGGGAGCTGTTTTTT
CASSQSTGELFF
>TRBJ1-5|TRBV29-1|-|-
TGCAGCGTCGGGACTGGGAATCAGCCCCAGCATTTT
CSVGTGNQPQHF
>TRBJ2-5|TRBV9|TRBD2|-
TGTGCCAGCAGTCACTTGGGACTAGCGGTGGGAGAGACCCAGTACTTC
CASSHLGLAVGETQYF
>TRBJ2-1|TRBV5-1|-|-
TGCGCCAGCCGCCAGAACTTCCGCTCCTACAATGAGCAGTTCTTC
CASRQNFRSYNEQFF
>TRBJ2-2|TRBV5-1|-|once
TGCGCCAGCAGCTTGGACAGATTAACCACCGGGGAGCTGTTTTTT
CASSLDRLTTGELFF
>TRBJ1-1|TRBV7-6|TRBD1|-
TGTGCCAGCAGCCCCCAGCAGGGACAGGGAAGAAGGAACACTGAAGCTTTCTTT
CASSPQQGQGRRNTEAFF
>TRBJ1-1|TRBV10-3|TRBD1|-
TGTGCCATCAGACCCGGGACAGGGGAGACTGAAGCTTTCTTT
CAIRPGTGETEAFF
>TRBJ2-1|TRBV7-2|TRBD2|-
TGTGCCAGCAGCTCGGGACTAGGGCAATTCTTC
CASSSGLGQFF